This entry lists 11 T cell receptor beta chains sequenced from one sample in a study of T cell responses to AZD1222 COVID-19 vaccine. Libraries were prepared by immunoSEQ multiplex PCR; TCRdb keeps only in-frame clonotypes and omits some of them. In the table there are over 100,000 clones, approximately 90% of which are singletons. The source material was peripheral blood, sampled on day 0 of AZD1222 vaccination. The receptors come from an adult in good health.

This chain links TRBV19 with TRBJ2-4; D ambiguous. The CDR3 length is 15 residues. The V and J ends lost 5 bases and 1 base respectively, with 12 bases between them. Germline-derived CDR1 and CDR2 are LNHDA and SQIVND (reference sequence). Written as DNA, the CDR3 is TGTGCCAGTAGTCTGGGCCCAGCGGCCAAAAACATTCAGTACTTC. It specifies CASSLGPAAKNIQYF.

The V call is TRBV2, the J call TRBJ2-1; the match to TRBD2 covers 7 bases. Germline-derived CDR1 and CDR2 are SNHLY and FYNNEI. The CDR3 has 14 residues. V lost 6 bases and J lost 9; bases outside the gene matches: 11. The CDR3 DNA sequence: TGTGCCAGCAGGGGGGAGGGCAGGGTCGGTGAGCAGTTCTTC. Translation: CASRGEGRVGEQFF.

The V call is TRBV9, the J call TRBJ2-3, with a possible D match to TRBD1 (6 bases). Trimming stripped 3 bases from V and 3 bases from J, with 11 bases between. The CDR3 extends over 14 amino acids. Germline lookup yields CDR1 SGDLS and CDR2 YYNGEE. CDR3: CASSATQGTDTQYF. As DNA, the CDR3 is TGTGCCAGCAGCGCAACTCAGGGGACAGATACGCAGTATTTT.

This clone was seen a single time. The chain employs TRBV24-1 and TRBJ2-1; D could derive from TRBD1 or TRBD2 (6 bases each). Trimming removed 2 bases at V and 2 bases at J, with 18 bases between. CDR1 KGHDR and CDR2 SFDVKD come from the germline V gene. The CDR3 is 18 residues long. The CDR3 sequence: CATSDSGAGTPAYNEQFF. CDR3 bases: TGTGCCACCAGTGATTCGGGGGCGGGGACACCAGCCTACAATGAGCAGTTCTTC.

The V and J genes are TRBV28 and TRBJ1-4; perhaps TRBD1 as D (5 bases). The CDR3 contains 12 residues. Trimming cost V 9 bases and J 10 bases, with 15 bases left between them. Germline V CDR1 and CDR2: MDHEN, SYDVKM. CDR3 nucleotides: TGTGCCAGTGGGAATAAAGGGACAAAACTGTTTTTT. Its translation: CASGNKGTKLFF.

This chain joins TRBV18 and TRBJ1-4, with 8 bases lining up with TRBD1. The germline gives CDR1 KGHSH, CDR2 LQKENI. The CDR3 contains 15 residues. With V trimmed by 0 bases and J by 8 bases, 5 bases remained unmatched. In DNA form, the CDR3 reads TGTGCCAGCTCACCACCGGACAGGGTCGGGGAAAAACTGTTTTTT. This codes for CASSPPDRVGEKLFF.

The gene calls are TRBV30 and TRBJ2-3; 9 bases line up with TRBD2. Germline CDR1 is GTSNPN and CDR2 is SVGIG (reference sequence). The junction had 4 bases not matched to a gene; V was cut back by 1 base and J by 2 bases. This CDR3 contains 15 residues. This CDR3 is CAWSGLAVNTDTQYF. The CDR3 bases are TGTGCCTGGAGTGGACTAGCGGTTAACACAGATACGCAGTATTTT.

The rearrangement links TRBV4-2 to TRBJ2-1; D is perhaps TRBD1 (5 bases). Trimming removed 0 bases at V and 6 bases at J, with 21 bases between. The CDR3 spans 18 residues. The V gene's germline CDR1 is LGHNA and CDR2 YNFKEQ. This CDR3 reads CASSQEGETSPLGNEQFF. The CDR3, as DNA: TGTGCCAGCAGCCAAGAAGGGGAAACAAGCCCCCTTGGCAATGAGCAGTTCTTC.

V is TRBV15 and J is TRBJ1-2; no firm D call. There are 14 residues in the CDR3. The germline CDR1 and CDR2 sequences are LNHNV and YYDKDF (reference sequence). Deletions cut 0 bases from V and 4 bases from J, with 9 bases between. The chain's CDR3 is CATSRDWVGYGYTF. The CDR3 DNA reads TGTGCCACCAGCAGAGATTGGGTTGGCTATGGCTACACCTTC.

J is TRBJ2-5 and V is TRBV3-1 (or the pseudogene TRBV3-2), with D possibly matching TRBD2 (6 bases). Germline V CDR1 and CDR2: LGHDT, YNNKEL (reference sequence). V was trimmed by 4 bases and J by 9 bases, leaving 12 bases between them. The CDR3 covers 12 residues. CDR3 in amino acids: CASSRGWEAQYF. CDR3 sequence (DNA): TGTGCCAGCAGCCGTGGGTGGGAGGCCCAGTACTTC.

This clone came up once. This chain uses TRBV11-3 with TRBJ1-3; TRBD1 matches 9 bases. Looked up from germline, CDR1 is SGHNT and CDR2 is YENEEA. The CDR3 is made up of 15 amino acids. The V and J ends lost 5 bases and 9 bases, in that order; junction bases with no gene match: 11. The CDR3 region is CASSEPGTGISTIYF. CDR3 DNA: TGTGCCAGCAGCGAGCCCGGGACAGGGATTTCCACCATATATTTT.